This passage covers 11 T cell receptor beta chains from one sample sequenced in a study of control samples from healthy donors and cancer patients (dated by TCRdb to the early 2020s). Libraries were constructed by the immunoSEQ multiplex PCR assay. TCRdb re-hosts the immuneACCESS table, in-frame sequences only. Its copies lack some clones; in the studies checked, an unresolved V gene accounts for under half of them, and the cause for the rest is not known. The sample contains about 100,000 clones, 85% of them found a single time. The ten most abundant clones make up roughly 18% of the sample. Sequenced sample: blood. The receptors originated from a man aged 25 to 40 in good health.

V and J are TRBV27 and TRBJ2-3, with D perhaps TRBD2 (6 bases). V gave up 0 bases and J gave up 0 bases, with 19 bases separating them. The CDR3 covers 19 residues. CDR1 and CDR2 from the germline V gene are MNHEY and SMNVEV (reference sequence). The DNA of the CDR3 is TGTGCCAGCAGTTTATCCCTCCTCGGAGAGCGGGCGAGCACAGATACGCAGTATTTT. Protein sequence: CASSLSLLGERASTDTQYF.

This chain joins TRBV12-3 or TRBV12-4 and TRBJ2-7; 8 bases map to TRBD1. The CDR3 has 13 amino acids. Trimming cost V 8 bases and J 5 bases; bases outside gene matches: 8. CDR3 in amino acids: CASGWTGNNEQYF. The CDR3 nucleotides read TGTGCCAGCGGATGGACAGGGAATAACGAGCAGTACTTC.

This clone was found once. CDR3 residues: CASSQMGDTEAFF. The DNA for the CDR3 is TGTGCCAGCAGCCAGATGGGGGACACTGAAGCTTTCTTT. The V call is TRBV6-5, the J call TRBJ1-1, with D possibly being TRBD1 (5 bases). Germline values: CDR1 MNHEY, CDR2 SVGAGI. The CDR3 has 13 amino acids. V was clipped by 6 bases and J by 3 bases, with 11 bases between them.

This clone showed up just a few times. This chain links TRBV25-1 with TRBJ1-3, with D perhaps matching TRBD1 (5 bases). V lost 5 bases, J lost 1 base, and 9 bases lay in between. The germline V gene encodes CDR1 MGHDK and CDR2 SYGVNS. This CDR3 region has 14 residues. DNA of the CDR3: TGTGCCAGCAGTCCCGGGACTTCTGGAAACACCATATATTTT. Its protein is CASSPGTSGNTIYF.

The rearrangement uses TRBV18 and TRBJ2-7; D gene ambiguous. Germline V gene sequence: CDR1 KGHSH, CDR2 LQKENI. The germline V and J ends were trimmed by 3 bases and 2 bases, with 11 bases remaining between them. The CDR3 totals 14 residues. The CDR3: CASSPLKGPYEQYF. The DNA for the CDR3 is TGTGCCAGCTCACCTCTCAAGGGCCCCTACGAGCAGTACTTC.

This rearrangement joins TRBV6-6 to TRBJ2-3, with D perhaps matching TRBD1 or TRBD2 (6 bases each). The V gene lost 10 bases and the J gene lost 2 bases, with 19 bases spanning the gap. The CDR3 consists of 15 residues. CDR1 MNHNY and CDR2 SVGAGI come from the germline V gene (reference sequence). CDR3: CATERGRTDTDTQYF. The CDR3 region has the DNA TGTGCCACCGAAAGGGGGAGGACAGACACAGATACGCAGTATTTT.

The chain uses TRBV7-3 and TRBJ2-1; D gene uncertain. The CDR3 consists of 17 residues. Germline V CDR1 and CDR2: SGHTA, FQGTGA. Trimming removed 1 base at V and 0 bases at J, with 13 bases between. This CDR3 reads CASSLRGFGSSYNEQFF. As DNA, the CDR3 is TGTGCCAGCAGCTTAAGAGGTTTTGGTAGCTCCTACAATGAGCAGTTCTTC.

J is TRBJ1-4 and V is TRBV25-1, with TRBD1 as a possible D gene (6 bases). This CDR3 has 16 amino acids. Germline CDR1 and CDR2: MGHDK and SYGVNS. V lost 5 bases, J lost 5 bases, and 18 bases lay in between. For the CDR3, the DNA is TGTGCCAGCAGTCCCCGCCGAGGGGGGGTAAATGAAAAACTGTTTTTT. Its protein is CASSPRRGGVNEKLFF.

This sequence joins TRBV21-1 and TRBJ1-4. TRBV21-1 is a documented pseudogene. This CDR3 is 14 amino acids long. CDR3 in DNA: TGTGCCATTAGGATTTTCGGGGAAAATGAAAAACTGTTTTTT. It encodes CAIRIFGENEKLFF.

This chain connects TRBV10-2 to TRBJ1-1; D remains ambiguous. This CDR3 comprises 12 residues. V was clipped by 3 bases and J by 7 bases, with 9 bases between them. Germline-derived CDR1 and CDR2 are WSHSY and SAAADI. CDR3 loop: CASSDRLGEAFF. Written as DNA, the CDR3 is TGCGCCAGCAGTGACAGGTTGGGTGAAGCTTTCTTT.

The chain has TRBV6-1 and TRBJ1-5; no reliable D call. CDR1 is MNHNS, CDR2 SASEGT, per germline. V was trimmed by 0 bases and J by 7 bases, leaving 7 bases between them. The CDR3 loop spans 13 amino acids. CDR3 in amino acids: CASSEAMGQPQHF. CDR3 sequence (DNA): TGTGCCAGCAGTGAAGCTATGGGGCAGCCCCAGCATTTT.